Listed below are T cell receptor beta chains from one sample, sequenced in a study of spatial heterogeneity in lung cancer. Each CDR3 protein is one row after TCRdb ran MiXCR on the 5' RACE reads. Of about 120,000 distinct CDR3 sequences in the sample, 10% to 15% were seen once. The sample in question was PBMCs, obtained at follow-up. The receptors were gathered from a male donor with early-stage non-small cell lung cancer. Both conserved end residues are part of each CDR3. The D gene is left open where the match is weak. Rows give clone size only sometimes, using once, few, many, or a class for an expanded clone.

v_call: TRBV5-1
d_call: .
clone_size: few
j_call: TRBJ1-3
cdr3_aa: CASSLTTGQEIYF
cdr3_nt: TGCGCCAGCAGCTTGACGACGGGCCAGGAGATATATTTT

v_call: TRBV4-3
d_call: TRBD2
clone_size: .
j_call: TRBJ2-3
cdr3_aa: CASSQDSTSALLSTDTQYF
cdr3_nt: TGCGCCAGCAGCCAAGATTCCACTAGCGCCCTCCTTAGCACAGATACGCAGTATTTT

v_call: TRBV11-3
d_call: .
clone_size: few
j_call: TRBJ2-4
cdr3_aa: CASSLDLLNIQYF
cdr3_nt: TGTGCCAGCAGCTTAGATCTCTTAAACATTCAGTACTTC

v_call: TRBV10-3
d_call: .
clone_size: many
j_call: TRBJ2-7
cdr3_aa: CAIGARSAYEQYF
cdr3_nt: TGTGCCATCGGGGCCAGGTCAGCCTACGAGCAGTACTTC

v_call: TRBV5-1
d_call: TRBD1
clone_size: many
j_call: TRBJ1-1
cdr3_aa: CASSPGTGENTEAFF
cdr3_nt: TGCGCCAGCAGCCCCGGGACAGGGGAGAACACTGAAGCTTTCTTT

v_call: TRBV4-2
d_call: .
clone_size: many
j_call: TRBJ2-5
cdr3_aa: CASSQEWAPRETQYF
cdr3_nt: TGTGCCAGCAGCCAAGAGTGGGCGCCCCGAGAGACCCAGTACTTC

v_call: TRBV5-1
d_call: TRBD2
clone_size: .
j_call: TRBJ2-5
cdr3_aa: CASSSRPISGGLETQYF
cdr3_nt: TGCGCCAGCAGCTCGCGCCCAATTAGCGGGGGTCTAGAGACCCAGTACTTC

v_call: TRBV29-1
d_call: .
clone_size: few
j_call: TRBJ1-2
cdr3_aa: CSVEDRRGSYGYTF
cdr3_nt: TGCAGCGTTGAAGATCGGCGGGGCAGCTATGGCTACACCTTC

v_call: TRBV4-2
d_call: .
clone_size: many
j_call: TRBJ1-6
cdr3_aa: CASSQGGFGGNSPLHF
cdr3_nt: TGTGCCAGCAGCCAAGGAGGTTTTGGAGGCAATTCACCCCTCCACTTT

v_call: TRBV19
d_call: TRBD1
clone_size: .
j_call: TRBJ2-7
cdr3_aa: CASSPRDSVLSYEQYF
cdr3_nt: TGTGCCAGTAGTCCCCGGGACAGCGTACTCTCCTACGAGCAGTACTTC

v_call: TRBV2
d_call: .
clone_size: .
j_call: TRBJ1-5
cdr3_aa: CASSEVQAYSDQPQHF
cdr3_nt: TGTGCCAGCAGTGAAGTACAGGCCTATAGCGATCAGCCCCAGCATTTT

v_call: TRBV5-6
d_call: .
clone_size: many
j_call: TRBJ1-5
cdr3_aa: CASSFSNQPQHF
cdr3_nt: TGTGCCAGCAGCTTCAGCAATCAGCCCCAGCATTTT

v_call: TRBV18
d_call: .
clone_size: many
j_call: TRBJ1-3
cdr3_aa: CASSPGVIGNTIYF
cdr3_nt: TGTGCCAGCTCCCCCGGCGTGATTGGAAACACCATATATTTT

v_call: TRBV5-6
d_call: TRBD1
clone_size: many
j_call: TRBJ2-1
cdr3_aa: CASSSDRGSEQFF
cdr3_nt: TGTGCCAGCAGCTCCGACAGGGGGAGCGAGCAGTTCTTC

v_call: TRBV20-1
d_call: .
clone_size: many
j_call: TRBJ1-4
cdr3_aa: CSAEMDEEKLFF
cdr3_nt: TGCAGTGCTGAGATGGATGAAGAAAAACTGTTTTTT

v_call: TRBV24-1
d_call: TRBD2
clone_size: many
j_call: TRBJ2-3
cdr3_aa: CATSDLAGGPRDTQYF
cdr3_nt: TGTGCCACCAGTGATTTGGCGGGGGGGCCTAGGGATACGCAGTATTTT

v_call: TRBV20-1
d_call: .
clone_size: many
j_call: TRBJ1-2
cdr3_aa: CSAAGSLIYGYTF
cdr3_nt: TGCAGTGCGGCGGGATCCTTAATCTATGGCTACACCTTC

v_call: TRBV7-9
d_call: TRBD1
clone_size: many
j_call: TRBJ2-1
cdr3_aa: CASSQQGSYNEQFF
cdr3_nt: TGTGCCAGCAGCCAACAGGGGTCCTACAATGAGCAGTTCTTC

v_call: TRBV12-3/TRBV12-4
d_call: TRBD2
clone_size: few
j_call: TRBJ2-3
cdr3_aa: CASSLTAGADTQYF
cdr3_nt: TGTGCCAGCAGTTTAACAGCGGGGGCAGATACGCAGTATTTT

v_call: TRBV7-9
d_call: TRBD1
clone_size: .
j_call: TRBJ2-1
cdr3_aa: CASSPRQGLAYNEQFF
cdr3_nt: TGTGCCAGCAGCCCTCGACAGGGTCTAGCCTACAATGAGCAGTTCTTC

v_call: TRBV12-3/TRBV12-4
d_call: .
clone_size: few
j_call: TRBJ1-1
cdr3_aa: CASIPRRMNTEAFF
cdr3_nt: TGTGCCAGCATCCCCCGGAGAATGAACACTGAAGCTTTCTTT

v_call: TRBV27
d_call: TRBD1
clone_size: few
j_call: TRBJ2-7
cdr3_aa: CASSHTGAEQYF
cdr3_nt: TGTGCCAGCAGTCACACAGGGGCCGAGCAGTACTTC

v_call: TRBV10-3
d_call: .
clone_size: .
j_call: TRBJ2-1
cdr3_aa: CAISESTRNEQFF
cdr3_nt: TGTGCCATCAGTGAGTCGACTAGGAATGAGCAGTTCTTC

v_call: TRBV28
d_call: .
clone_size: .
j_call: TRBJ2-7
cdr3_aa: CASSLFQGTYEQYF
cdr3_nt: TGTGCCAGCAGTTTATTCCAGGGAACCTACGAGCAGTACTTC

v_call: TRBV20-1
d_call: .
clone_size: few
j_call: TRBJ1-1
cdr3_aa: CSVHKGVNTEAFF
cdr3_nt: TGCAGTGTCCATAAGGGGGTGAACACTGAAGCTTTCTTT

v_call: TRBV19
d_call: .
clone_size: many
j_call: TRBJ1-5
cdr3_aa: CASSILGGSNQPQHF
cdr3_nt: TGTGCCAGTAGTATTTTAGGGGGGAGCAATCAGCCCCAGCATTTT

v_call: TRBV4-1
d_call: .
clone_size: many
j_call: TRBJ1-5
cdr3_aa: CASSQEGGAASGSQHF
cdr3_nt: TGCGCCAGCAGCCAAGAGGGTGGGGCAGCCAGTGGGTCCCAGCATTTT

v_call: TRBV4-1
d_call: TRBD1
clone_size: many
j_call: TRBJ2-5
cdr3_aa: CASSLDDRGSQETQYF
cdr3_nt: TGCGCCAGCAGCCTAGACGACAGGGGTTCCCAAGAGACCCAGTACTTC

v_call: TRBV29-1
d_call: .
clone_size: many
j_call: TRBJ1-2
cdr3_aa: CSVDTVLGYGYTF
cdr3_nt: TGCAGCGTTGACACTGTGCTCGGCTATGGCTACACCTTC

v_call: TRBV12-3/TRBV12-4
d_call: .
clone_size: .
j_call: TRBJ2-1
cdr3_aa: CASSPTRTNEQFF
cdr3_nt: TGTGCCAGCAGTCCAACAAGGACCAATGAGCAGTTCTTC

v_call: TRBV28
d_call: .
clone_size: many
j_call: TRBJ2-7
cdr3_aa: CASSSSGTTPYEQYF
cdr3_nt: TGTGCCAGCAGCTCCTCCGGGACAACGCCCTACGAGCAGTACTTC

v_call: TRBV19
d_call: .
clone_size: many
j_call: TRBJ1-5
cdr3_aa: CASSIDSSLRQANQHF
cdr3_nt: TGTGCCAGTAGTATAGACTCAAGCCTGAGACAGGCGAACCAGCATTTT

v_call: TRBV7-9
d_call: .
clone_size: .
j_call: TRBJ1-2
cdr3_aa: CASSLGNFGYTF
cdr3_nt: TGTGCCAGCAGCTTAGGAAATTTTGGCTACACCTTC

v_call: TRBV20-1
d_call: .
clone_size: many
j_call: TRBJ2-5
cdr3_aa: CSARARSTNQETQYF
cdr3_nt: TGCAGTGCTAGAGCCAGGTCGACCAACCAAGAGACCCAGTACTTC

v_call: TRBV10-3
d_call: .
clone_size: once
j_call: TRBJ1-4
cdr3_aa: CATRDTKLFF
cdr3_nt: TGTGCCACCCGGGATACTAAACTGTTTTTT

v_call: TRBV9
d_call: .
clone_size: .
j_call: TRBJ2-3
cdr3_aa: CASSSPHYTQYF
cdr3_nt: TGTGCCAGCAGCTCACCACACTATACGCAGTATTTT

v_call: TRBV20-1
d_call: .
clone_size: many
j_call: TRBJ2-7
cdr3_aa: CSARGTVQEQYF
cdr3_nt: TGCAGTGCTAGAGGGACAGTGCAAGAGCAGTACTTC

v_call: TRBV14
d_call: .
clone_size: .
j_call: TRBJ1-2
cdr3_aa: CASSPGIFGYGYTF
cdr3_nt: TGTGCCAGCAGCCCTGGGATATTCGGCTATGGCTACACCTTC

v_call: TRBV20-1
d_call: TRBD1
clone_size: .
j_call: TRBJ1-3
cdr3_aa: CSATYRGRGNTIYF
cdr3_nt: TGCAGTGCGACATACAGGGGGCGAGGAAACACCATATATTTT

v_call: TRBV29-1
d_call: .
clone_size: many
j_call: TRBJ2-1
cdr3_aa: CSVVGSVPFYNEQFF
cdr3_nt: TGCAGCGTTGTAGGTTCTGTACCCTTCTACAATGAGCAGTTCTTC